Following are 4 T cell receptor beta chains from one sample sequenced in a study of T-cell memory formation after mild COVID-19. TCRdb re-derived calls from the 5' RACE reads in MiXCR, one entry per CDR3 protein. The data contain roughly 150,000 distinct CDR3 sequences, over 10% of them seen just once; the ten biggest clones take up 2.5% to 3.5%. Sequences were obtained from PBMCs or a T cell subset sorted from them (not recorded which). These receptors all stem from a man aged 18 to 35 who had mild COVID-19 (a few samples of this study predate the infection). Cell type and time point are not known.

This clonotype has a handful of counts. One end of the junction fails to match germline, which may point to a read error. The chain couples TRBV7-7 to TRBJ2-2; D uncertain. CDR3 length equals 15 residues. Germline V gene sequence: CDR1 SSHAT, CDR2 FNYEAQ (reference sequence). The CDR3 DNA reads TGTGCTAGCAGCTTATTGGCGACGAACACCGGGGAGCTGTTTTTT. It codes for CASSLLATNTGELFF. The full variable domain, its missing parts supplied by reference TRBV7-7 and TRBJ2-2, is GAGVSQSPRYKVTKRGQDVTLRCDPISSHATLYWYQQALGQGPEFLTYFNYEAQPDKSGLPSDRFSAERPEGSISTLTIQRTEQRDSAMYRCASSLLATNTGELFFGEGSRLTVL.

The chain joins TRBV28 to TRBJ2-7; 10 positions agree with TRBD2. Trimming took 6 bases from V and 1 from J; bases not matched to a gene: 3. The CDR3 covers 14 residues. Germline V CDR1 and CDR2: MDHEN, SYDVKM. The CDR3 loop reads CASRQRGGSYEQYV. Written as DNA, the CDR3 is TGTGCCAGCAGGCAGCGGGGGGGGTCCTACGAGCAGTACGTC.

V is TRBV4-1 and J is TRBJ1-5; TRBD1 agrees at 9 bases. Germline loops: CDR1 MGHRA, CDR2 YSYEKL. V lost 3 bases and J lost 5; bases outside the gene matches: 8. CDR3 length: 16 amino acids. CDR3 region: CASSHTGGFGYQPQHF. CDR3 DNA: TGCGCCAGCAGCCACACAGGGGGCTTTGGGTATCAGCCCCAGCATTTT.

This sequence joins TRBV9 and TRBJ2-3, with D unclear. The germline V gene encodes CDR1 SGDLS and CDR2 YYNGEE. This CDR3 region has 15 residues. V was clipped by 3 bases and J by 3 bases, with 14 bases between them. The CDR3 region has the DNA TGTGCCAGCAGCGCGACTTTCCATGCGACAGATACGCAGTATTTT. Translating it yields CASSATFHATDTQYF.